The source of this T cell receptor (beta chain) is a study of blood T cell repertoires in COVID-19 (dated by TCRdb to between 2020 and 2021). About the full investigation: Samples from collaborators originated in the United States, Italy and Spain and spanned both the acute and convalescent phases of COVID-19. The prospective study material was composed of cDNA or gDNA derived from T cells, B-cell-depleted T cells, or PBMCs. Where HLA class I and class II types were available, the types were taken from metadata supplied by the sample provider, not from assay-based typing. Samples were obtained from the ongoing ImmuneRACE study (first 160 participants) and from 1,254 subjects provided by 6 global collaborators. A de-identified subject ID, COVID-19 status, age in years and sex were almost always included in the sample metadata. Subjects who had been exposed to COVID-19, were actively infected with it, or had recovered from it provided the deeply sampled blood TCRbeta repertoires that made up the dataset. The repertoires were released in a freely available public database intended as a resource for research on the immune response to SARS-CoV-2.

At the junction V is shortened by 1 base and J by 6 bases; bases outside the gene matches: 12. CDR1 KGHDR and CDR2 SFDVKD were looked up in the germline V gene. The CDR3 numbers 18 residues from cysteine through phenylalanine. Only the CDR3 DNA is retained, 54 bases long and in frame from the first base. Each collaborating institution followed its own protocols to collect whole blood in K2EDTA tubes. For TCRbeta analysis, collaborator samples were shipped as frozen whole blood, as isolated PBMCs, or as DNA extracted from either sample type. Notes on this clone: The antigen it recognizes is unknown. Per-base quality was not reported, and no clone a single base away is much larger than it.

The immunoSEQ Assay, a bias-controlled multiplex PCR, was used to amplify TCRbeta CDR3 regions from genomic DNA. Per the original workflow: The number of nucleated cells in each sample was estimated from the amplification of reference gene primers within the assay. Sequence reads were collapsed and filtered to measure the absolute abundance of every unique TCRbeta CDR3 rearrangement. For each sample, productive Simpson clonality was calculated as the square root of Simpson's diversity index across productive rearrangements. In TCRdb, the immuneACCESS table is reduced to in-frame sequences with V and J assigned. These tables do not hold every clone; where another copy was compared, an unresolved V gene accounts for under half, and the others remain unexplained. The D gene and trimming were derived from the DNA, and the V and J assignments and clone size from that table. The sample yields around 170,000 clones; around 67% were counted once. 2.5% to 3.5% of the sample belongs to the ten largest clones.

The paper as a whole reports these results and caveats: Clinical and demographic metadata were provided uncurated, with the amount varying by source and participant.

The sequencing input was peripheral blood. The rearrangement joined TRBV24-1 to TRBJ2-1; 9 junctional bases match TRBD2. This sequence was found in a woman of 80 years or more with acute or convalescent COVID-19. The nucleotides read TGTGCCACCAGTGATTTTTCCGTTAGCGGGAGATTGGGCAATGAGCAGTTCTTC. The encoded protein is CATSDFSVSGRLGNEQFF.